This TCR beta chain originates from a study of blood T cell repertoires in COVID-19. At the level of the study: Samples came from the United States, Italy and Spain, spanning acute and convalescent COVID-19.

Here immunoSEQ multiplex PCR was the method, and the copy in TCRdb shows in-frame clones only, minus some. The sample holds roughly 300,000 clones; 91% are singletons and the top ten take roughly 2.3%. Enrolled during active infection, Seattle patients were then followed longitudinally. The CDR3 contains 12 residues. CDR1 and CDR2 (germline): SQVTM, ANQGSEA. V shed 7 bases and J shed 4 bases, with 13 bases lying between them. The chain carries TRBV29-1 and TRBJ1-1, with unresolved D. Input material: peripheral blood. This receptor was taken from a woman younger than 45 with COVID-19, enrolled during active disease. This CDR3 is CSGRLGSTEAFF. CDR3 in DNA: TGCAGCGGCCGACTCGGGAGCACTGAAGCTTTCTTT.